This T cell receptor (beta chain) was identified during a study of beta chain features in type 1 diabetes (dated by TCRdb to between 2018 and 2020). Context from the whole study: Patients and healthy donors did not differ in mean age, gender distribution, total cell number or subset yield. Regulatory and stem cell-like memory subsets were isolated from only 8 patients and about eight healthy donors, whereas naive and central memory subsets came from all 28 donors. A total of 107,917,701 sorted cells were examined across all samples, and a strong correlation was observed between cell number per subset and RNA yield. The study compared TCRB repertoires of sorted circulating CD4+ T cell subsets between recently diagnosed type 1 diabetes patients and matched healthy donors. General findings and caveats noted by the study authors: At VDJ recombination sites, patients with type 1 diabetes made fewer insertions and deleted more nucleotides, a pattern implying thymic rearrangement abnormalities. Because cDNA rather than genomic DNA was sequenced, highly expressing activated cells could have been over-represented, although no difference in activation and CD3 levels was found between groups. HLA sub-analyses involved small numbers of individuals, so any influence of HLA type on TCRB rearrangement remained unresolved. A moderate but significant shortening of TCRB CDR3 length was observed in type 1 diabetes patients in all four CD4+ subsets. Shorter templates might be favored by PCR, yet because patient and control samples were amplified and corrected together, any such skew would affect both groups equally. Naive, central memory and regulatory TCRB repertoires appeared more similar among patients than among healthy donors.

Concerning this clone: Its antigen is unknown. Base qualities were left out, and no much larger clone turns up one base away.

After removal of 2 bases from V and 1 base from J, the junction retains 10 bases not matched to a gene. Inclusive of the bounding cysteine and phenylalanine, the CDR3 is 17 residues long. The CDR3 DNA has 51 bases and is translated from base 1. CDR1 SEHNR and CDR2 FQNEAQ were looked up in the germline V gene (reference sequence). All of the isolated RNA was reverse transcribed with the High Capacity cDNA Reverse Transcription Kit, so expressed TCRB transcripts were sequenced. Deep immunoSEQ sequencing was performed on naive, central memory and regulatory T cell samples, with an average of roughly 3.5 million total reads per sample. Sorted cells were lysed in RLT buffer and RNA was extracted with DNase-treated RNeasy Micro or Mini kits, depending on cell number. To prevent cross-contamination, every cell subset was processed on its own, while patient and healthy donor samples were processed together. The immunoSEQ multiplex PCR was used to amplify TCRB sequences from cDNA, yielding 87-bp fragments that span the CDR3 region. Sequencing of the amplicons was done on the Illumina HiSeq platform. In the original analysis: Synthetic template baselines were used to correct PCR bias computationally, reads within Hamming distance 2 were collapsed, and singletons that could not be merged were discarded. Reads were aligned against IMGT to assign V, D and J genes, CDR3 length and insertions or deletions at six rearrangement sites. Within each subset, clonotype counts were normalized to sorted cell number, and only after that were true diversity and Gini coefficients computed with the tcR R package. The overlap coefficient, calculated on TCRB nucleotide sequences, was used to quantify repertoire sharing. As a proxy for the pre-selection repertoire, out-of-frame TCRB sequences from naive cells were analyzed. In its TCRdb copy, this immuneACCESS table keeps in-frame sequences only and misses some clones. Where compared with another copy, unresolved V genes explain less than half of these, and the others have no known cause. The D gene and trimming were derived from the DNA, and the V and J assignments and clone size from that table. The sample has hundreds of thousands of clones on record, roughly 13% of them singletons. The ten largest clones represent about 0.01% of the sample.

A single peripheral blood draw of roughly 0.11 L on average was collected from each donor into heparinised tubes. Naive, central memory, regulatory and stem cell-like memory CD4+ T cells were sorted on a BD FACSAria II using a panel including CD45RO, CCR7, CD25, CD127, CD95 and CD27. All sorted populations exceeded 95% purity. PBMCs were separated immediately by Lymphoprep density gradient centrifugation and were stained directly, without being cultured. Samples were stained and sorted in pairs, with one healthy donor and one patient per experiment, so that batch effects were minimized. Sequencing was carried out using naive CD4+ T cells from blood. This specimen's cell subset or site label, per the study, means: true naive CD4+ T cells. This TCR was recovered from a woman aged 18-30 years with type 1 diabetes. The chain joins TRBV7-9 to TRBJ2-5, with 7 central nucleotides matching TRBD2. The nucleotide sequence reads as follows: TGTGCCAGCAGCTTACCCCCCCGGACTAGTCCCCAAGAGACCCAGTACTTC. This codes for CASSLPPRTSPQETQYF.